Below, one T cell receptor beta chain is given with its context. The CDR3 has 15 residues. Germline assignment: CDR1 MNHEY and CDR2 SVGAGI. Trimming took off 2 bases at V and 1 base at J, with 9 bases between the two ends. The sample is drawn from a study of blood T cell repertoires in COVID-19. Profiled with immunoSEQ multiplex PCR; TCRdb holds only in-frame clones, not every one. The profile shows over 200,000 clones, roughly 85% of them singletons. V and J are TRBV6-5 and TRBJ1-5; D call uncertain. The sample was peripheral blood. The TCR originated in a woman in her thirties or forties with active or convalescent COVID-19. CDR3 amino acids: CASSYEWRSNQPQHF. The CDR3 nucleotides read TGTGCCAGCAGTTACGAATGGCGGAGCAATCAGCCCCAGCATTTT.